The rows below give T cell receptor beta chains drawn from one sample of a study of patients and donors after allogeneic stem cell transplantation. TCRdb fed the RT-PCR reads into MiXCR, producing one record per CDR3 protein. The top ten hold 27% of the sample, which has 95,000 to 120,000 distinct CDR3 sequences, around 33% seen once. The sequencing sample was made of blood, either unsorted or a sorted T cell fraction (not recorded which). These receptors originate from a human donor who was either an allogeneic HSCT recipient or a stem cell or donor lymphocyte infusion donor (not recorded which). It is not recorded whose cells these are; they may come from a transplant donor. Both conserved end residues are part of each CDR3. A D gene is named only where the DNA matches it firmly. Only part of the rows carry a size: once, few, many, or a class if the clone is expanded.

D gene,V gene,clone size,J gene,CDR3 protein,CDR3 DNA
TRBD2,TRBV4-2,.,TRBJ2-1,CASSQTSGVVYNEQFF,TGTGCCAGCAGCCAAACTAGCGGGGTAGTCTACAATGAGCAGTTCTTC
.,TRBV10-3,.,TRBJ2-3,CAIKTPGADTDTQYF,TGTGCCATCAAAACCCCTGGGGCAGACACAGATACGCAGTATTTT
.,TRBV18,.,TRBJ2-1,CASSPQTNEQFF,TGTGCCAGCTCACCTCAGACCAATGAGCAGTTCTTC
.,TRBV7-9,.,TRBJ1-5,CASSLAGGMNQPQHF,TGTGCCAGCAGCTTAGCTGGGGGGATGAATCAGCCCCAGCATTTT
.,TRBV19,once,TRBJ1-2,CASSIAQIGPNYGYTF,TGTGCCAGTAGTATAGCCCAGATAGGACCCAACTATGGCTACACCTTC
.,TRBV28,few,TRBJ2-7,CASSFLATTYEQYF,TGTGCCAGCAGTTTTCTCGCCACAACCTACGAGCAGTACTTC
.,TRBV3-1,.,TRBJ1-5,CASSQGAGNQPQHF,TGTGCCAGCAGCCAAGGAGCAGGAAATCAGCCCCAGCATTTT
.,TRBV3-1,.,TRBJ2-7,CASSQSSREQYF,TGTGCCAGCAGCCAAAGTTCTCGAGAGCAGTACTTC
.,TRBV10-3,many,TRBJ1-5,CAISQMDSNQPQHF,TGTGCCATCAGCCAAATGGATAGCAATCAGCCCCAGCATTTT
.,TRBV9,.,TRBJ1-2,CASSPQTGGWHGYTF,TGTGCCAGCAGCCCCCAAACGGGAGGATGGCATGGCTACACCTTC
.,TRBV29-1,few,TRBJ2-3,CSVEGTSTDTQYF,TGCAGCGTTGAAGGGACTAGCACAGATACGCAGTATTTT
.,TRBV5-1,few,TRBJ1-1,CASSLHGQSLNTEAFF,TGCGCCAGCAGCTTGCATGGACAGAGCCTGAACACTGAAGCTTTCTTT
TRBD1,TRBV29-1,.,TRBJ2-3,CSVERTGPTDTQYF,TGCAGCGTTGAAAGGACAGGGCCCACAGATACGCAGTATTTT
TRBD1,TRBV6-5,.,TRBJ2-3,CATTYRTGGSGTDTQYF,TGTGCCACCACATACAGAACAGGGGGCAGCGGCACAGATACGCAGTATTTT
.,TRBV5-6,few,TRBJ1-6,CASSLLPGNSPLHF,TGTGCCAGCAGCTTGTTGCCAGGGAATTCACCCCTCCACTTT
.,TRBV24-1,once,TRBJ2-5,CATGQGTETQYF,TGTGCCACCGGGCAGGGAACGGAGACCCAGTACTTC
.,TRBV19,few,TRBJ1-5,CATKRSGSNQPQHF,TGTGCCACCAAACGGTCCGGTTCGAATCAGCCCCAGCATTTT
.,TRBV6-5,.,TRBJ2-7,CASRAGSYEQYF,TGTGCCAGCAGGGCGGGGAGCTACGAGCAGTACTTC
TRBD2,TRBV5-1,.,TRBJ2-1,CASSPGGVGYNEQFF,TGCGCCAGCAGCCCCGGGGGGGTAGGCTACAATGAGCAGTTCTTC
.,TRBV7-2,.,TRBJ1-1,CASSGAGPLNTEAFF,TGTGCCAGCAGCGGAGCCGGGCCTTTGAACACTGAAGCTTTCTTT
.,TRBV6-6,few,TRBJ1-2,CASNHVGSRIYGYTF,TGTGCCAGCAACCACGTCGGCTCCAGGATCTATGGCTACACCTTC
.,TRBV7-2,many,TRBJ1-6,CASSLAGDSYNSPLHF,TGTGCCAGCAGCTTAGCGGGGGACTCCTATAATTCACCCCTCCACTTT
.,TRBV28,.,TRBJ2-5,CASSFGPKWGQETQYF,TGTGCCAGCAGTTTTGGGCCCAAGTGGGGACAAGAGACCCAGTACTTC
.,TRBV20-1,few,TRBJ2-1,CSANSVTYNEQFF,TGCAGTGCGAACAGCGTTACCTACAATGAGCAGTTCTTC
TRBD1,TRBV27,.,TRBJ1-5,CASRPTGWFNQPQHF,TGTGCCAGCAGGCCGACAGGGTGGTTCAATCAGCCCCAGCATTTT
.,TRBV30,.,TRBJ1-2,CAWSMYRSFYGYTF,TGTGCCTGGAGTATGTACAGGAGCTTTTATGGCTACACCTTC
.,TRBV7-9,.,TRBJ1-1,CASSPPSGRYEAFF,TGTGCCAGCAGCCCACCTAGTGGTCGGTATGAAGCTTTCTTT
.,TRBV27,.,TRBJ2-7,CASSLLGTHEQYF,TGTGCCAGCAGTTTATTAGGAACGCACGAGCAGTACTTC
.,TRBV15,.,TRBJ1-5,CATSRGGLRRESNQPQHF,TGTGCCACCAGCAGAGGGGGGCTTCGAAGGGAGAGCAATCAGCCCCAGCATTTT
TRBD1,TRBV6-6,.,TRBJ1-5,CASSYVGQGGSNQPQHF,TGTGCCAGCAGTTACGTAGGACAGGGGGGAAGCAATCAGCCCCAGCATTTT
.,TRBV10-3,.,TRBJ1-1,CAINEGTGTEAFF,TGTGCCATCAATGAGGGGACGGGCACTGAAGCTTTCTTT
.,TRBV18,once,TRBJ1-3,CASSPTGSGDTIYF,TGTGCCAGCTCACCCACAGGGAGTGGAGACACCATATATTTT
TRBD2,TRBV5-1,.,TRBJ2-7,CASSRGRSLAGNSYEQYF,TGCGCCAGCAGCCGCGGCCGTTCTTTAGCGGGGAACTCCTACGAGCAGTACTTC